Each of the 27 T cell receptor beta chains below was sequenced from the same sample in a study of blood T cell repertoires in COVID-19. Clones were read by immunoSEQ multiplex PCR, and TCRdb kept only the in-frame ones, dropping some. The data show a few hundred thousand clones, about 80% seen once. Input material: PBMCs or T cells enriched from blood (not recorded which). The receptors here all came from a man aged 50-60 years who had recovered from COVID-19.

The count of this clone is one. The CDR3 is CASSTKGGGEYF. CDR3 nucleotides: TGTGCCAGCAGTACCAAGGGTGGGGGGGAGTACTTC. The V call is TRBV28, the J call TRBJ2-7, with TRBD2 identical over 7 bases. Germline V gene data show CDR1 as MDHEN and CDR2 as SYDVKM. The CDR3 has 12 amino acids. V trimming: 5 bases; J trimming: 11 bases; junction bases outside the gene matches: 9.

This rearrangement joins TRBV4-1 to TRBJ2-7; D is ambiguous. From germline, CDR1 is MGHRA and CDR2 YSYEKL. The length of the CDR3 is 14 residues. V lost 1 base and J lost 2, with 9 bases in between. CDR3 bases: TGCGCCAGCAGCCAAGTGCCCCGGGCCTACGAGCAGTACTTC. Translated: CASSQVPRAYEQYF.

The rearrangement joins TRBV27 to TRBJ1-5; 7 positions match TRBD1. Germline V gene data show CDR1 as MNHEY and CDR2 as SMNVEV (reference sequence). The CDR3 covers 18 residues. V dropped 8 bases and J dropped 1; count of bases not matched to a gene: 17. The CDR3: CASGRDRVGRGSNQPQHF. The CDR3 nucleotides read TGTGCCAGCGGTCGAGACAGGGTAGGTCGGGGCAGCAATCAGCCCCAGCATTTT.

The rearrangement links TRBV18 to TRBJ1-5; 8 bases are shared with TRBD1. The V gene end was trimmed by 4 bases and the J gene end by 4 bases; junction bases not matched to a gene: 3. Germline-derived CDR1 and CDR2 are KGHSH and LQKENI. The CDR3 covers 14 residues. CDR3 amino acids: CASSRQGFNQPQHF. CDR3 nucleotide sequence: TGTGCCAGCTCACGACAGGGGTTTAATCAGCCCCAGCATTTT.

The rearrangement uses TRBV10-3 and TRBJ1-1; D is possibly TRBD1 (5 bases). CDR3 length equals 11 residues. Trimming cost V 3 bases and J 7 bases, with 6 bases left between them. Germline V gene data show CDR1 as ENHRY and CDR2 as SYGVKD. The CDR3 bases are TGTGCCATCAGTGATAGGGGTGAAGCTTTCTTT. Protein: CAISDRGEAFF.

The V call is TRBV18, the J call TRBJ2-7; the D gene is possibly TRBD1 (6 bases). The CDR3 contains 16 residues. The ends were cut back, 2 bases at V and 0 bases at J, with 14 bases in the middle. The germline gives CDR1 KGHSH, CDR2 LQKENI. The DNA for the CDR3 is TGTGCCAGCTCACCAAAACAGAAGACAGGCTCCTACGAGCAGTACTTC. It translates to CASSPKQKTGSYEQYF.

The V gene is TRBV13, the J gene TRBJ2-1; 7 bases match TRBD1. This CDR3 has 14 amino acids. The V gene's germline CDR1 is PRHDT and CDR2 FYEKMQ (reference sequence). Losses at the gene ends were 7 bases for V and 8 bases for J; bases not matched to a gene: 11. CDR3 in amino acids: CASNRGQGNHEQFF. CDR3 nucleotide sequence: TGTGCCAGCAACAGGGGCCAGGGGAACCATGAGCAGTTCTTC. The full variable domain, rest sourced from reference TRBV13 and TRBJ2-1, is AAGVIQSPRHLIKEKRETATLKCYPIPRHDTVYWYQQGPGQDPQFLISFYEKMQSDKGSIPDRFSAQQFSDYHSELNMSSLELGDSALYFCASNRGQGNHEQFFGPGTRLTVL.

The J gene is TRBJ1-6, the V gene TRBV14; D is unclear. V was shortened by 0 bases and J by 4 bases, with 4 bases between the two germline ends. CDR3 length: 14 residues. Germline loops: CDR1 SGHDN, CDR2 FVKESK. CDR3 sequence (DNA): TGTGCCAGCAGCCAAGAGTTATATAATTCACCCCTCCACTTT. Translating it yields CASSQELYNSPLHF. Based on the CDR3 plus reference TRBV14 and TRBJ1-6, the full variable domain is EAGVTQFPSHSVIEKGQTVTLRCDPISGHDNLYWYRRVMGKEIKFLLHFVKESKQDESGMPNNRFLAERTGGTYSTLKVQPAELEDSGVYFCASSQELYNSPLHFGNGTRLTVT.

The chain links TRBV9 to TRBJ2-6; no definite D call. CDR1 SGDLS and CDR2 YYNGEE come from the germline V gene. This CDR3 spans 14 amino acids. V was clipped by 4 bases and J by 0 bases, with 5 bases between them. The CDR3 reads CASSPFSGANVLTF. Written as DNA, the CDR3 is TGTGCCAGCAGCCCCTTCTCTGGGGCCAACGTCCTGACTTTC.

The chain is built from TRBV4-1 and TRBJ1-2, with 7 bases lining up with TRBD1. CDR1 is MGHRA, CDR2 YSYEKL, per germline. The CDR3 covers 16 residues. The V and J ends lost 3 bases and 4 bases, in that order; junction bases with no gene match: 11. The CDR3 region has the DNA TGCGCCAGCAGCCAGCCGGGACAGCAATCCGTCTATGGCTACACCTTC. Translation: CASSQPGQQSVYGYTF.

The CDR3 DNA reads as TGTGCCAGCAGCGGCGGAACAGGGGTTGGGTTCTACGAGCAGTACTTC. Translation gives CASSGGTGVGFYEQYF. The V gene is TRBV9, the J gene TRBJ2-7, with 7 positions matching TRBD1. With 3 bases clipped from V and 3 bases from J, the junction kept 12 bases outside the gene matches. Germline V gene sequence: CDR1 SGDLS, CDR2 YYNGEE. The CDR3 has 16 residues. The variable domain in full, completed from reference TRBV9 and TRBJ2-7, reads DSGVTQTPKHLITATGQRVTLRCSPRSGDLSVYWYQQSLDQGLQFLIQYYNGEERAKGNILERFSAQQFPDLHSELNLSSLELGDSALYFCASSGGTGVGFYEQYFGPGTRLTVT.

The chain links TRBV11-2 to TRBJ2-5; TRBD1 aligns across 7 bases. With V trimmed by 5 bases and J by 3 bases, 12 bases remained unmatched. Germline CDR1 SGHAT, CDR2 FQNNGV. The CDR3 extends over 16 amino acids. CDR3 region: CASSLVGAGGKETQYF. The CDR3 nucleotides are TGTGCCAGCAGCCTGGTCGGGGCAGGGGGAAAAGAGACCCAGTACTTC.

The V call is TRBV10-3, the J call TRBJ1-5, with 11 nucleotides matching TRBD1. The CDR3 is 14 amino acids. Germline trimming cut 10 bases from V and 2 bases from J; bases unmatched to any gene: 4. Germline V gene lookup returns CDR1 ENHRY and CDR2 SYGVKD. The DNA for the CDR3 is TGTGCCACGGACAGGGGGCAGGGCAATCAGCCCCAGCATTTT. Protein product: CATDRGQGNQPQHF.

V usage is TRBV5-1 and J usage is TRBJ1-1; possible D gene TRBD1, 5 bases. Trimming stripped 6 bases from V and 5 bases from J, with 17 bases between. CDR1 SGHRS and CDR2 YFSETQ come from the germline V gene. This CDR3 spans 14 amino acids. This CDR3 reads CASIDPGGATEAFF. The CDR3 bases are TGCGCCAGCATCGACCCGGGGGGTGCGACTGAAGCTTTCTTT.

The DNA for the CDR3 is TGCGCCAGCAGGGGGGGTAGCGGGGCTGGTGAGCAGTTCTTC. This encodes CASRGGSGAGEQFF. The chain recombines TRBV10-1 with TRBJ2-1; TRBD2 agrees at 8 bases. This CDR3 is 14 amino acids long. CDR1 is WNHNN and CDR2 is SYGVQD in the germline V gene (reference sequence). The junction had 10 bases not matched to a gene; V was cut back by 6 bases and J by 9 bases.

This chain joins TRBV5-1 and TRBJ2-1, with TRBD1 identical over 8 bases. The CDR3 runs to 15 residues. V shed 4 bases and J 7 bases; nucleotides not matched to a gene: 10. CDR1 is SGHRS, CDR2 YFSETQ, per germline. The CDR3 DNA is TGCGCCAGCAGCCCACTCAGGGGGCTCTCGAATGAGCAGTTCTTC. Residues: CASSPLRGLSNEQFF.

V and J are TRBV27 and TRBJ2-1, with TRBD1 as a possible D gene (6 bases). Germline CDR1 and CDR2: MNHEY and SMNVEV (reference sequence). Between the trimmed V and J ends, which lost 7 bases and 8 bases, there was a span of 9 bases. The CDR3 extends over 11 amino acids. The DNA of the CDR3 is TGTGCCAGCACAGGGGCCCATGAGCAGTTCTTC. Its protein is CASTGAHEQFF.

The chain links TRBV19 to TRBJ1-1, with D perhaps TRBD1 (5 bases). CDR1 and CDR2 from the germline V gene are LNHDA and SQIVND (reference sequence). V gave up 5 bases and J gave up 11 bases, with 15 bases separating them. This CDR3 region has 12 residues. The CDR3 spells CASSSLRDEAFF. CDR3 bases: TGTGCCAGTAGTTCCCTCAGGGATGAGGCTTTCTTT. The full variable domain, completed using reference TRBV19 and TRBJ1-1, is DGGITQSPKYLFRKEGQNVTLSCEQNLNHDAMYWYRQDPGQGLRLIYYSQIVNDFQKGDIAEGYSVSREKKESFPLTVTSAQKNPTAFYLCASSSLRDEAFFGQGTRLTVV.

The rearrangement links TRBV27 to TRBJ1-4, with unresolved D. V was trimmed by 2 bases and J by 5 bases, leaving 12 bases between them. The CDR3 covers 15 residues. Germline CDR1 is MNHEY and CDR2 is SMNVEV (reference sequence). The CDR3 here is CASSLGLTFNEKLFF. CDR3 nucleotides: TGTGCCAGCAGTTTAGGTCTGACTTTCAATGAAAAACTGTTTTTT.

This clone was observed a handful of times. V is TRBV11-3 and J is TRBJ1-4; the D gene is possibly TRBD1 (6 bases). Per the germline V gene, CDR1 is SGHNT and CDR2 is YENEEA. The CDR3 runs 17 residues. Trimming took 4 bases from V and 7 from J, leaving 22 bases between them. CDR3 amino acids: CASSSGGPEDVGEKLFF. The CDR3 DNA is TGTGCCAGCAGCTCGGGGGGCCCGGAGGATGTTGGTGAAAAACTGTTTTTT.

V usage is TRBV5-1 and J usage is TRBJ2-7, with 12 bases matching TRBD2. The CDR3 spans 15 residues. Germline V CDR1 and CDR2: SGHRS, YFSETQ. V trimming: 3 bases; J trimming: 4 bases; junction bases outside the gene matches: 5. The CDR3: CASSYRLAGEYEQYF. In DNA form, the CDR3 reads TGCGCCAGCAGCTATCGACTAGCGGGGGAATACGAGCAGTACTTC.

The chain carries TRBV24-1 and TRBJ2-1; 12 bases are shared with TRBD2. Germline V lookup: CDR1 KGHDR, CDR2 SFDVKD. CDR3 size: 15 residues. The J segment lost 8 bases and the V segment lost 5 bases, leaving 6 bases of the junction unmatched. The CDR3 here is CATSGASGRGDEQFF. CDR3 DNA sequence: TGTGCCACCAGTGGCGCTAGCGGGAGGGGCGATGAGCAGTTCTTC.

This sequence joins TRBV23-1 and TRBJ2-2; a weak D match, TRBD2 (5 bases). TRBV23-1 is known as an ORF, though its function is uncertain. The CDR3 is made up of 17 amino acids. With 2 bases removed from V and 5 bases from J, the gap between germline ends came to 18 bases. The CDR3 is CASSQRWEGSITGELFF. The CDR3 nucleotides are TGCGCCAGCAGTCAAAGGTGGGAAGGGAGTATAACCGGGGAGCTGTTTTTT.

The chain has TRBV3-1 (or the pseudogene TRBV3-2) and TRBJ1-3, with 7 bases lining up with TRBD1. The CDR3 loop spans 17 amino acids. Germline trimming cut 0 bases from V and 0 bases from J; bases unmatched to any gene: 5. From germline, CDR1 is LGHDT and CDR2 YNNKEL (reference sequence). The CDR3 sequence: CASSQEVPGGSGNTIYF. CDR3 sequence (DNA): TGTGCCAGCAGCCAAGAGGTGCCAGGGGGCTCTGGAAACACCATATATTTT.

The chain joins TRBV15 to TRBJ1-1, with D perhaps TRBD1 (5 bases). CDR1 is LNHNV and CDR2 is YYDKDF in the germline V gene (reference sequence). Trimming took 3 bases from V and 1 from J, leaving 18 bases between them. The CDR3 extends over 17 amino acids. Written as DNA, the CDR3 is TGTGCCACCAGCAGCCTCTATACGGGGGAGACGAACACTGAAGCTTTCTTT. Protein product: CATSSLYTGETNTEAFF.

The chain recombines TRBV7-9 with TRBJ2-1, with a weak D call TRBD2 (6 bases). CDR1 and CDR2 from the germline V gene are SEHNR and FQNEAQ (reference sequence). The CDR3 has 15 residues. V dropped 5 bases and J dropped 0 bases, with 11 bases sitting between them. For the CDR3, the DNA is TGTGCCAGCAGCGTTCTGGACTACTCCTACAATGAGCAGTTCTTC. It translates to CASSVLDYSYNEQFF.

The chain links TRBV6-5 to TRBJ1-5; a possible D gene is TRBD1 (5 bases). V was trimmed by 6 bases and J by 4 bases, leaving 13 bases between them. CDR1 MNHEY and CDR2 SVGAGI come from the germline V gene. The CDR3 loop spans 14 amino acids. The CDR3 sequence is CASSPRQRNQPQHF. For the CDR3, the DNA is TGTGCCAGCAGCCCCAGACAGAGAAATCAGCCCCAGCATTTT.